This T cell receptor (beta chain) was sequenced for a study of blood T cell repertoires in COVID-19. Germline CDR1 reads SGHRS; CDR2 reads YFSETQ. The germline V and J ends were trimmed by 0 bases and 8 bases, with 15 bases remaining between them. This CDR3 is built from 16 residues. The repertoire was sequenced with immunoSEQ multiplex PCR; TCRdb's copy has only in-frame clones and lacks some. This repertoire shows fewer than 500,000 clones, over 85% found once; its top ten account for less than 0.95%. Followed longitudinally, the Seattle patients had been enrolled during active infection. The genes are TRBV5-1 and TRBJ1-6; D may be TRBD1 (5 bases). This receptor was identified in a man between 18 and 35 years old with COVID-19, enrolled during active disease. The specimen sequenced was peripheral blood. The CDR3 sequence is CASSLVSGRSDSPLHF. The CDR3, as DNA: TGCGCCAGCAGCTTGGTTTCAGGGCGCAGCGATTCACCCCTCCACTTT.